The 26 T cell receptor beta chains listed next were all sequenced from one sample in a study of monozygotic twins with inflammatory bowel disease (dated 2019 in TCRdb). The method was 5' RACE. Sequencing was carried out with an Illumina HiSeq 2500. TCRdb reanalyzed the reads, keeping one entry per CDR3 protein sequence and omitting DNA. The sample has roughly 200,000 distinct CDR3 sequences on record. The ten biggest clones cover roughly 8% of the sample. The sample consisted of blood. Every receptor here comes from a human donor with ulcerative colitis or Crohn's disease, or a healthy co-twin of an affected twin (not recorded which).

This chain's CDR3 is CSAGGRNYGYTF. The chain employs TRBV20-1 and TRBJ1-2; no DNA is available, so the TRBD1 call from TCRdb remains unchecked. Germline values: CDR1 DFQATT, CDR2 SNEGSKA (reference sequence). This CDR3 contains 12 residues.

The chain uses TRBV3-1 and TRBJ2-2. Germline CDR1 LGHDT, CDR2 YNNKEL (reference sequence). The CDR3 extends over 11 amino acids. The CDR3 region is CASSQTGELFF.

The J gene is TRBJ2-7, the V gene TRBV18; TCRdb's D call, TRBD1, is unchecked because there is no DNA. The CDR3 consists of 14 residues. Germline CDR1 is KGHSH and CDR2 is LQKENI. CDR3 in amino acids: CASSPGTPGPEQYF.

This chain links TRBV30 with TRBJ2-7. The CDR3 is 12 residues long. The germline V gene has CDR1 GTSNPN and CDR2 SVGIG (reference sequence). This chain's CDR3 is CAWSDRDYEQYF.

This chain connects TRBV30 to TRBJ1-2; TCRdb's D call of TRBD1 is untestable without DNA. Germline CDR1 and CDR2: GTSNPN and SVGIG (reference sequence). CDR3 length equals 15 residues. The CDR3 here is CAWSVGAGGLYGYTF.

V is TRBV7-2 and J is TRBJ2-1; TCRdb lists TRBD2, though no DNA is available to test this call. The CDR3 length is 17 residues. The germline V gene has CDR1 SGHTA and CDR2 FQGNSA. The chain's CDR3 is CASSLRWVIAGANEQFF.

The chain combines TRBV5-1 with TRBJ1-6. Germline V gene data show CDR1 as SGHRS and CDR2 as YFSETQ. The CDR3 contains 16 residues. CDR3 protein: CASSLDDSTYNSPLYF.

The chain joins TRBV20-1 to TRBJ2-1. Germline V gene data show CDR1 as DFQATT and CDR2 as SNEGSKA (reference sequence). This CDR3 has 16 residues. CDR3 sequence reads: CSAREPSGSSYNEQFF.

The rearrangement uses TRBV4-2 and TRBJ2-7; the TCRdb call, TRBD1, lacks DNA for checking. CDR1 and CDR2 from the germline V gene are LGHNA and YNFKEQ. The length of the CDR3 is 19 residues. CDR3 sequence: CASSRYDGTGDSLSYEQYF.

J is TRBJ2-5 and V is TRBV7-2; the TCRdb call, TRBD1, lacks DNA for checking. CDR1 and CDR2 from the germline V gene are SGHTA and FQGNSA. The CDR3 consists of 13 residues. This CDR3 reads CASSFRREETQYF. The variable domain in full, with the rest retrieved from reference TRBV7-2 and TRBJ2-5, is GAGVSQSPSNKVTEKGKDVELRCDPISGHTALYWYRQSLGQGLEFLIYFQGNSAPDKSGLPSDRFSAERTGGSVSTLTIQRTQQEDSAVYLCASSFRREETQYFGPGTRLLVL.

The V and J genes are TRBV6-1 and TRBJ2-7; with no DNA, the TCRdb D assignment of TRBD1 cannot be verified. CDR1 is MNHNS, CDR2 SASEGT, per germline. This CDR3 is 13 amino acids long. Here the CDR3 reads CASTSGQIYEQYF.

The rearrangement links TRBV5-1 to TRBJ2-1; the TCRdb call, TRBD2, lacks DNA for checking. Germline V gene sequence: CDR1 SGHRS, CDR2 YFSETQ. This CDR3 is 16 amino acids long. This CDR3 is CASSLGSGATYNEQFF.

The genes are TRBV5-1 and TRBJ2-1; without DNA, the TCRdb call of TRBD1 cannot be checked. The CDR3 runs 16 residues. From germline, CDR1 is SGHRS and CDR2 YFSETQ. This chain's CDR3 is CASSLAADRAYNEQFF.

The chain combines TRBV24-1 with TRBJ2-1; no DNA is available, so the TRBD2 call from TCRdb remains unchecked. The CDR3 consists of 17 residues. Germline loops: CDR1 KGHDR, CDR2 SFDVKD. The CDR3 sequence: CATSDRIAGGGYNEQFF.

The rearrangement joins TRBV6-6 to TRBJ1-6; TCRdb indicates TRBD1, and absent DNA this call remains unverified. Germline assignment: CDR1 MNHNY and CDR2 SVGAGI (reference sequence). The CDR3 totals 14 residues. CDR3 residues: CASRWDRDNSPLHF.

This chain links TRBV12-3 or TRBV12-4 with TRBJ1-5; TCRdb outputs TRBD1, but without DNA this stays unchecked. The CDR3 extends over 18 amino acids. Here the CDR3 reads CASSLTGTGVLSNQPQHF.

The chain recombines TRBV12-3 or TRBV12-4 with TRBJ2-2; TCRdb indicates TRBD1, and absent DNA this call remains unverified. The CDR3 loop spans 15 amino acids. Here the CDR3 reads CASSWTGDINGELFF.

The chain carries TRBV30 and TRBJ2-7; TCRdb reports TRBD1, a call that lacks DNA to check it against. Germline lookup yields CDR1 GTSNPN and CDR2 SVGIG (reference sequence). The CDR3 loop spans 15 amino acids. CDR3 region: CAWRVSLAPTYEQYF.

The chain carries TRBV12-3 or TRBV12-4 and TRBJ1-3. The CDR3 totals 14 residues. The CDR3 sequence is CASQAGSSGNTIYF.

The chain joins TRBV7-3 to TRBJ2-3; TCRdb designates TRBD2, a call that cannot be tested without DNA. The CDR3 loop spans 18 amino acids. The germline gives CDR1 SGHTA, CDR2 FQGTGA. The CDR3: CASSLTGAGGGITDTQYF.

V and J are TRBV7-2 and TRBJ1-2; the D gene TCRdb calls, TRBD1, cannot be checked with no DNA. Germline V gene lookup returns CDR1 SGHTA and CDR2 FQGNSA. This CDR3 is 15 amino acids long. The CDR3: CASSLTGQDYYGYTF.

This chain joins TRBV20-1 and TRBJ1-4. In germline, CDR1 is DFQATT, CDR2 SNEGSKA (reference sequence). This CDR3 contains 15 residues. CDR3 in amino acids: CTAAFSGPSNEKLFF.

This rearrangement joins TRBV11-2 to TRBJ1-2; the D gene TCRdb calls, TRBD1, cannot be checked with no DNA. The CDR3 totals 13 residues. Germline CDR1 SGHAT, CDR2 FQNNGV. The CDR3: CASSFTGDYGYTF. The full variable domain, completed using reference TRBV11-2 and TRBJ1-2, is EAGVAQSPRYKIIEKRQSVAFWCNPISGHATLYWYQQILGQGPKLLIQFQNNGVVDDSQLPKDRFSAERLKGVDSTLKIQPAKLEDSAVYLCASSFTGDYGYTFGSGTRLTVV.

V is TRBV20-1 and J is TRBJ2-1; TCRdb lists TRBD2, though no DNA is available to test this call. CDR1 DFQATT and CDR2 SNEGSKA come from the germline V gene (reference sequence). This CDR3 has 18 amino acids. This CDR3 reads CSARRRTSGGAWYNEQFF.

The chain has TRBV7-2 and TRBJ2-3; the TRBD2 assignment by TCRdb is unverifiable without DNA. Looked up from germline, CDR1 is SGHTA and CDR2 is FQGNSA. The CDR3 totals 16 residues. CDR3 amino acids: CASSQQLAGSSYTQYF.

The CDR3 loop reads CASSPLGVQYF. The rearrangement uses TRBV6-6 and TRBJ2-7; TCRdb's D call of TRBD1 is untestable without DNA. Germline V gene data show CDR1 as MNHNY and CDR2 as SVGAGI (reference sequence). There are 11 residues in the CDR3.